Each of the 5 T cell receptor beta chains below was sequenced from the same sample in a study of a mutant IDH1 vaccine in newly diagnosed glioma. Time point noted: week 11, during vaccination. Each vaccine dose was 300 ug of mutant IDH1 20-mer peptide, with topical imiquimod. These receptors are not linked to any known antigen. Clones were read by immunoSEQ multiplex PCR, and TCRdb kept only the in-frame ones, dropping some. The sample lists about 130,000 clones; around four fifths were seen once. The starting material was PBMCs, obtained from a glioma patient whose treatment included an IDH1 peptide vaccine. These receptor sequences come from a man in his forties with glioma.

The chain joins TRBV5-8 to TRBJ1-2; 9 positions agree with TRBD1. CDR1 and CDR2 (germline): SGHTS, YDEGEE. The CDR3 loop spans 16 amino acids. Trimming took 2 bases from V and 3 from J; bases not matched to a gene: 8. The CDR3 DNA follows: TGTGCCAGCAGCTTACCCGGGACAGGGTTACACTATGGCTACACCTTC. Amino acids: CASSLPGTGLHYGYTF.

The CDR3 reads CASSFVGGPHNEQFF. CDR3 bases: TGCGCCAGCAGCTTTGTGGGGGGGCCGCACAATGAGCAGTTCTTC. The chain recombines TRBV5-1 with TRBJ2-1, with D perhaps TRBD2 (7 bases). This CDR3 has 15 amino acids. The germline V gene encodes CDR1 SGHRS and CDR2 YFSETQ. Trimming stripped 2 bases from V and 5 bases from J, with 14 bases between.

This chain uses TRBV9 with TRBJ2-5; D remains ambiguous. The CDR3 is made up of 14 amino acids. Trimming cost V 2 bases and J 5 bases, with 13 bases left between them. In germline, CDR1 is SGDLS, CDR2 YYNGEE. This CDR3 is CASSVAGSVETQYF. CDR3 coding DNA: TGTGCCAGCAGCGTCGCAGGATCCGTGGAGACCCAGTACTTC.

The J gene is TRBJ2-3, the V gene TRBV5-6; TRBD2 matches at 8 bases. Germline V gene data show CDR1 as SGHDT and CDR2 as YYEEEE. The CDR3 length is 15 residues. V shed 1 base and J 4 bases; nucleotides not matched to a gene: 5. CDR3 coding DNA: TGTGCCAGCAGCTTGTGGCGGGAGGTCGCAGATACGCAGTATTTT. Translated: CASSLWREVADTQYF.

The rearrangement joins TRBV5-1 to TRBJ2-7; the D is unclear. The germline V and J ends were trimmed by 1 base and 4 bases, with 9 bases remaining between them. CDR1 SGHRS and CDR2 YFSETQ come from the germline V gene. The CDR3 totals 13 residues. The chain's CDR3 is CASSLSAEYEQYF. CDR3 DNA sequence: TGCGCCAGCAGCTTGAGCGCAGAGTACGAGCAGTACTTC.